This T cell receptor beta chain originates from a study of low-dose radiotherapy and immunotherapy resistance in tumors. TRAV and TRBV primers primed cDNA for both TCRalpha and TCRbeta. For amplifying TCRs, the PCR ran for about 19 cycles with Phusion, which was used together with a constant-region primer and the adapter on the V primers. In vitro transcription served to amplify the isolated mRNA. TCRdb re-called the reads with MiXCR, one entry per CDR3 protein. The sample records around 79,000 distinct CDR3 sequences, 15% to 20% being singletons. Specified time point: before trial treatment. Germline CDR1 is LGHDT and CDR2 is YNNKEL (reference sequence). CDR3 length: 14 residues. With 2 bases clipped from V and 5 bases from J, the junction kept 3 bases outside the gene matches.

The chain combines TRBV3-1 with TRBJ2-5; TRBD2 matches at 9 bases. The input for sequencing was PBMCs, taken before treatment. This TCR was sampled from a male donor with prostate cancer. CDR3 coding DNA: TGTGCCAGCAGCCAATGGCGGGGGGGGGAGACCCAGTACTTC. Its protein product is CASSQWRGGETQYF.